These 30 T cell receptor beta chains came from one sample sequenced in a study of T cells in Graves' hyperthyroidism and ophthalmopathy. Researchers took RNA transcripts and amplified the TCR beta CDR3 regions from them. RT-PCR in the first round (using the HTBI primer set) targeted the TCR CDR3. TCRdb used MiXCR to reprocess the multiplex PCR reads, holding one entry per CDR3 protein. The sample lists hundreds of thousands of distinct CDR3 sequences; 40% to 55% were seen once. The sequenced sample was peripheral blood or thyroid tissue (not recorded which). Every receptor here comes from a woman under 30 with Graves' hyperthyroidism.

V usage is TRBV19 and J usage is TRBJ2-7; the D gene is possibly TRBD1 (5 bases). This CDR3 is built from 14 residues. Germline CDR1 and CDR2: LNHDA and SQIVND (reference sequence). V was cut by 5 bases and J by 6 bases, with 17 bases left in between. The CDR3 DNA is TGTGCCAGTAGTCCGGACAAGGGTATGGGCGAGCAGTACTTC. Translating gives CASSPDKGMGEQYF.

The chain employs TRBV11-1 and TRBJ2-7; D gene ambiguous. This CDR3 comprises 14 residues. CDR1 is SGHAT and CDR2 is FQDESV in the germline V gene (reference sequence). V was trimmed by 3 bases and J by 0 bases, leaving 9 bases between them. The CDR3 is CASSFHGISYEQYF. DNA for the CDR3: TGTGCCAGCAGCTTTCACGGAATCTCCTACGAGCAGTACTTC.

This clonotype was observed a few times. This chain joins TRBV2 and TRBJ1-4; TRBD1 agrees at 10 bases. Germline assignment: CDR1 SNHLY and CDR2 FYNNEI. The CDR3 extends over 16 amino acids. V shed 3 bases, J shed 1 base, and the junction held 2 bases outside the gene matches. CDR3 nucleotide sequence: TGTGCCAGCAGTGAGCGGGACAGGGGAACTAATGAAAAACTGTTTTTT. It encodes CASSERDRGTNEKLFF.

V gene TRBV29-1 combines with J gene TRBJ1-1, with TRBD1 matching over 8 bases. V dropped 8 bases and J dropped 1; count of bases not matched to a gene: 9. CDR1 SQVTM and CDR2 ANQGSEA come from the germline V gene. This CDR3 region has 14 residues. The chain's CDR3 is CSLGQGARNTEAFF. CDR3 bases: TGCAGCTTGGGCCAGGGGGCCCGGAACACTGAAGCTTTCTTT.

This chain uses TRBV10-3 with TRBJ1-1; maybe TRBD1 (5 bases). The CDR3 has 13 amino acids. Germline CDR1 is ENHRY and CDR2 is SYGVKD. Trimming stripped 4 bases from V and 6 bases from J, with 12 bases between. The CDR3 region has the DNA TGTGCCATCAGTGTAATGTTGGGACCTGAAGCTTTCTTT. Its protein product is CAISVMLGPEAFF.

Regarding this clonotype: A much larger clone lies one base from this, so it may be a read error. J is TRBJ2-7 and V is TRBV7-3; D may be TRBD1 (6 bases). The CDR3 contains 13 residues. CDR1 is SGHTA and CDR2 is FQGTGA in the germline V gene. The DNA of the CDR3 is TGTGGCAGCAGCTTAAGGGGGAGCGGCGAGCAGTACTTC. It is translated as CGSSLRGSGEQYF. The full variable domain, in which reference TRBV7-3 and TRBJ2-7 provide the parts outside the CDR3, is GAGVSQTPSNKVTEKGKYVELRCDPISGHTALYWYRQSLGQGPEFLIYFQGTGAADDSGLPNDRFFAVRPEGSVSTLKIQRTERGDSAVYLCGSSLRGSGEQYFGPGTRLTVT.

The rearrangement joins TRBV7-9 to TRBJ1-2; D unclear. From germline, CDR1 is SEHNR and CDR2 FQNEAQ (reference sequence). The ends were cut back, 5 bases at V and 5 bases at J, with 24 bases in the middle. The CDR3 is 17 amino acids. This CDR3 reads CASSLMGDGILGYGYTF. The CDR3 DNA is TGTGCCAGCAGCCTAATGGGCGACGGAATACTTGGATATGGCTACACCTTC. Combining the CDR3 with reference TRBV7-9 and TRBJ1-2 gives the whole variable domain DTGVSQNPRHKITKRGQNVTFRCDPISEHNRLYWYRQTLGQGPEFLTYFQNEAQLEKSRLLSDRFSAERPKGSFSTLEIQRTEQGDSAMYLCASSLMGDGILGYGYTFGSGTRLTVV.

This clonotype was seen only once. This chain joins TRBV9 and TRBJ2-7; D might be TRBD1 or TRBD2, each matching 5 bases. The CDR3 spans 14 residues. CDR1 is SGDLS, CDR2 YYNGEE, per germline. V was pared by 4 bases and J by 5 bases, with 16 bases between. The CDR3 region is CASSPRLGENEQYF. The DNA of the CDR3 is TGTGCCAGCAGCCCCAGGTTAGGGGAGAACGAGCAGTACTTC.

The rearrangement links TRBV20-1 to TRBJ1-2; TRBD1 agrees at 8 bases. The V segment lost 6 bases and the J segment 2 bases; nucleotides outside the gene matches: 8. Germline V lookup: CDR1 DFQATT, CDR2 SNEGSKA (reference sequence). CDR3 length: 14 amino acids. The CDR3 is CSAPRRTGNYGYTF. The CDR3 DNA reads as TGCAGTGCCCCCAGGAGGACAGGGAACTATGGCTACACCTTC.

This clonotype was observed once. The J gene is TRBJ2-3, the V gene TRBV24-1; TRBD2 is a possible D gene (7 bases). Trimming cost V 9 bases and J 4 bases, with 22 bases left between them. In germline, CDR1 is KGHDR, CDR2 SFDVKD. The CDR3 length is 16 residues. As DNA, the CDR3 is TGTGCCACCTCCCTTACCGGGGGGCGGCTTCCAGATACGCAGTATTTT. As protein: CATSLTGGRLPDTQYF.

The chain is built from TRBV29-1 and TRBJ2-3; 9 bases fit TRBD2. CDR1 is SQVTM, CDR2 ANQGSEA, per germline. CDR3 length: 14 amino acids. V lost 3 bases to trimming and J lost 2 bases; unmatched junction nucleotides: 3. The CDR3 coding sequence is TGCAGCGTTGAGACTAGCGGCTCCACAGATACGCAGTATTTT. This translates into CSVETSGSTDTQYF.

This clonotype was picked up many times. The chain carries TRBV10-2 and TRBJ1-1, with 10 bases fitting TRBD1. Looked up from germline, CDR1 is WSHSY and CDR2 is SAAADI. V was pared by 5 bases and J by 4 bases, with 7 bases of the junction left unmatched. The CDR3 is 15 amino acids. CDR3 in amino acids: CASSPGTGEATEAFF. The CDR3 DNA sequence: TGCGCCAGCAGTCCGGGGACAGGGGAGGCCACTGAAGCTTTCTTT.

CDR3 bases: TGCAGCGTCGGACAGGGGGGATCACCCCTCCACTTT. Translation: CSVGQGGSPLHF. The chain carries TRBV29-1 and TRBJ1-6, with 10 bases lining up with TRBD1. The length of the CDR3 is 12 residues. Germline V CDR1 and CDR2: SQVTM, ANQGSEA. V gave up 6 bases and J gave up 10 bases; unmatched junction bases: 3.

Remarks on this clonotype: A single base separates this from a much larger clone, so it may be a read error. The chain employs TRBV19 and TRBJ1-5, with D unclear. CDR3 length: 15 amino acids. Germline-derived CDR1 and CDR2 are LNHDA and SQIVND (reference sequence). The CDR3, as DNA: TGTGCCAGCCCTCGAGTGAGGGTCAGCAGTCAGCCCCAGCATTTT. It specifies CASPRVRVSSQPQHF.

The V call is TRBV7-9, the J call TRBJ1-4, with D hard to call. This CDR3 has 13 amino acids. Germline loops: CDR1 SEHNR, CDR2 FQNEAQ (reference sequence). Deletions cut 3 bases from V and 6 bases from J, with 8 bases between. CDR3 protein: CASSLGFDEKLFF. Here the CDR3 DNA reads TGTGCCAGCAGCTTGGGGTTTGATGAAAAACTGTTTTTT.

This clonotype was counted at least ten times. The CDR3, as DNA: TGTGCCAGCAGTGAATTGTACGACACCTCCTACGAGCAGTACTTC. Amino acid sequence: CASSELYDTSYEQYF. This rearrangement joins TRBV25-1 to TRBJ2-7, with D unclear. The V end was cut by 1 base, the J end by 0 bases, with 10 bases between. Germline CDR1 MGHDK, CDR2 SYGVNS. The CDR3 has 15 residues.

This clonotype was counted a few times. In DNA form, the CDR3 reads TGTGCCAGCAGTTACGGGGGCACCATATATTTT. This codes for CASSYGGTIYF. The chain joins TRBV12-3 or TRBV12-4 to TRBJ1-3, with D maybe TRBD1 (5 bases). The CDR3 is made up of 11 amino acids. V was pared by 4 bases and J by 9 bases, with 7 bases between.

The gene calls are TRBV20-1 and TRBJ1-1; D not resolved. The germline V gene has CDR1 DFQATT and CDR2 SNEGSKA (reference sequence). The CDR3 loop spans 15 amino acids. V dropped 1 base and J dropped 1 base, with 13 bases sitting between them. The CDR3 loop is CSARVGLPKNTEAFF. The CDR3 nucleotides read TGCAGTGCTAGAGTCGGCCTCCCGAAGAACACTGAAGCTTTCTTT.

This clonotype was detected only a few times. The genes are TRBV25-1 and TRBJ1-6, with a weak D call TRBD1 (6 bases). The V and J ends lost 3 bases and 3 bases respectively, with 12 bases between them. Germline lookup yields CDR1 MGHDK and CDR2 SYGVNS. This CDR3 spans 16 amino acids. CDR3 amino acids: CASSERGRGYNSPLHF. CDR3 in DNA: TGTGCCAGCAGTGAGAGGGGCAGGGGCTATAATTCACCCCTCCACTTT.

This clonotype was seen just once. This chain uses TRBV10-3 with TRBJ1-1; 9 nucleotides match TRBD1. V lost 3 bases and J lost 3; bases outside the gene matches: 2. Germline V CDR1 and CDR2: ENHRY, SYGVKD. CDR3 length: 14 residues. CDR3: CAISEWTGDTEAFF. CDR3 in DNA: TGTGCCATCAGTGAATGGACAGGGGACACTGAAGCTTTCTTT.

The rearrangement uses TRBV5-1 and TRBJ1-5; 7 nucleotides agree with TRBD1. Germline CDR1 SGHRS, CDR2 YFSETQ. This CDR3 is 14 amino acids long. The junction had 7 bases not matched to a gene; V was cut back by 4 bases and J by 6 bases. CDR3 protein: CASSLGQLSQPQHF. CDR3 in DNA: TGCGCCAGCAGCCTGGGACAGCTCAGTCAGCCCCAGCATTTT.

This clonotype has only a few counts. The V and J genes are TRBV7-2 and TRBJ2-5; D remains ambiguous. Between the trimmed V and J ends, which lost 5 bases and 2 bases, there was a span of 12 bases. CDR3 size: 14 residues. CDR1 is SGHTA, CDR2 FQGNSA, per germline. The CDR3 protein is CASSHSPFQETQYF. CDR3 bases: TGTGCCAGCAGCCACAGCCCCTTTCAAGAGACCCAGTACTTC.

In this sample, this clonotype turned up a few times. The rearrangement joins TRBV20-1 to TRBJ2-7; a weak D match, TRBD2 (6 bases). Trimming took off 1 base at V and 0 bases at J, with 13 bases between the two ends. The CDR3 has 15 amino acids. CDR1 and CDR2 from the germline V gene are DFQATT and SNEGSKA (reference sequence). Here the CDR3 DNA reads TGCAGTGCTAGAGCTGGCGGGAAGATCTCCTACGAGCAGTACTTC. The encoded protein is CSARAGGKISYEQYF.

This clonotype was observed at least ten times. The chain recombines TRBV29-1 with TRBJ1-1; D not resolved. V lost 0 bases, J lost 4 bases, and 6 bases lay in between. The CDR3 extends over 12 amino acids. Germline CDR1 reads SQVTM; CDR2 reads ANQGSEA. CDR3 nucleotide sequence: TGCAGCGTTGAAGATGAGGGCACTGAAGCTTTCTTT. This translates into CSVEDEGTEAFF.

This clonotype showed up many times. Here the CDR3 reads CSAGMGGRNSPLHF. The CDR3 nucleotides read TGCAGTGCGGGTATGGGCGGACGCAATTCACCCCTCCACTTT. The V call is TRBV20-1, the J call TRBJ1-6; D ambiguous. Per germline, CDR1 DFQATT and CDR2 SNEGSKA (reference sequence). V was shortened by 6 bases and J by 7 bases, with 16 bases between the two germline ends. This CDR3 is built from 14 residues.

The chain combines TRBV12-3 or TRBV12-4 with TRBJ1-2; D not certain. Trimming removed 5 bases at V and 2 bases at J, with 15 bases between. The CDR3 extends over 15 amino acids. The CDR3 DNA reads TGTGCCAGCAGTGTCAACGGTGCATCCAACTATGGCTACACCTTC. Translating it yields CASSVNGASNYGYTF.

This clonotype has a handful of counts. The chain uses TRBV7-2 and TRBJ1-2, with D perhaps matching TRBD1 (5 bases). This CDR3 has 15 amino acids. V was trimmed by 5 bases and J by 0 bases, leaving 13 bases between them. The germline V gene has CDR1 SGHTA and CDR2 FQGNSA. The CDR3 bases are TGTGCCAGCAGCCAGGGCGGGGAAACTAACTATGGCTACACCTTC. Amino acids: CASSQGGETNYGYTF.

This chain connects TRBV2 to TRBJ2-2, with D possibly matching TRBD1 (6 bases). The CDR3 is 15 amino acids. The germline V and J ends were trimmed by 7 bases and 2 bases, with 14 bases remaining between them. In germline, CDR1 is SNHLY, CDR2 FYNNEI. The CDR3 spells CASKWGLRNTGELFF. CDR3 sequence (DNA): TGTGCCAGCAAATGGGGGCTACGAAACACCGGGGAGCTGTTTTTT.

The chain is built from TRBV10-3 and TRBJ2-2; 8 bases line up with TRBD1. The germline V gene encodes CDR1 ENHRY and CDR2 SYGVKD. The junction had 7 bases not matched to a gene; V was cut back by 10 bases and J by 0 bases. This CDR3 comprises 15 residues. In DNA, the CDR3 is TGTGCCACCGCGGGACAGGCTTCGAACACCGGGGAGCTGTTTTTT. Protein sequence: CATAGQASNTGELFF.

In this sample, this clonotype turned up many times. V and J are TRBV15 and TRBJ2-5, with 7 bases fitting TRBD2. Looked up from germline, CDR1 is LNHNV and CDR2 is YYDKDF (reference sequence). Unmatched junction bases numbered 14, after V lost 5 bases and J lost 5 bases. This CDR3 comprises 16 residues. Written as DNA, the CDR3 is TGTGCCACCAGCGCTTACGACGGGAGGCCGGGGGAGACCCAGTACTTC. This codes for CATSAYDGRPGETQYF.